The 5 T cell receptor beta chains below all came from one sample that was sequenced in a study of cytomegalovirus exposure and HLA in healthy donors. The PCR made use of 60 Vbeta and 13 Jbeta primers. Libraries were prepared by immunoSEQ multiplex PCR; TCRdb keeps only in-frame clonotypes and omits some of them. This repertoire shows roughly 100,000 clones, 75% to 85% found once; its top ten account for around 2.1%. Sequences were obtained from PBMCs. Receptors were obtained from a man between 25 and 39 years old in good health and CMV-seronegative.

The V call is TRBV29-1, the J call TRBJ2-7, with TRBD1 as a possible D gene (5 bases). Germline lookup yields CDR1 SQVTM and CDR2 ANQGSEA. This CDR3 contains 14 residues. V was cut by 4 bases and J by 0 bases, with 13 bases left in between. CDR3 in DNA: TGCAGCGTTGCCAACGCAGGGCCCTCCTACGAGCAGTACTTC. Amino acid sequence: CSVANAGPSYEQYF.

The chain has TRBV7-9 and TRBJ1-6; TRBD1 agrees at 9 bases. The ends lost 3 bases at V and 6 bases at J; junction bases unmatched: 6. Germline CDR1 reads SEHNR; CDR2 reads FQNEAQ (reference sequence). This CDR3 comprises 16 residues. The CDR3 reads CASSFGTGRGNSPLHF. Here the CDR3 DNA reads TGTGCCAGCAGCTTCGGGACAGGGCGGGGTAATTCACCCCTCCACTTT.

The rearrangement joins TRBV21-1 to TRBJ2-1; the table's TRBD2 call for D was not verified on the DNA. TRBV21-1 is flagged as a pseudogene. The CDR3 is 16 residues long. This CDR3 is CASSSDERGGYNEQFF. The DNA of the CDR3 is TGTGCCAGCAGCTCAGACGAGCGGGGGGGGTACAATGAGCAGTTCTTC.

The chain recombines TRBV5-1 with TRBJ1-6; D unresolved. Germline assignment: CDR1 SGHRS and CDR2 YFSETQ. The CDR3 length is 12 residues. V lost 5 bases, J lost 5 bases, and 5 bases lay in between. The CDR3 here is CASRLHNSPLHF. For the CDR3, the DNA is TGCGCCAGCAGGCTACATAATTCACCCCTCCACTTT.

This clone is a singleton in its sample. The J gene is TRBJ1-1, the V gene TRBV18; 8 bases fit TRBD1. The J segment lost 5 bases and the V segment lost 3 bases, leaving 11 bases of the junction unmatched. The CDR3 length is 16 residues. In germline, CDR1 is KGHSH, CDR2 LQKENI. The CDR3 region is CASSPGQGRLGTEAFF. For the CDR3, the DNA is TGTGCCAGCTCACCTGGACAGGGCCGCCTTGGGACTGAAGCTTTCTTT.